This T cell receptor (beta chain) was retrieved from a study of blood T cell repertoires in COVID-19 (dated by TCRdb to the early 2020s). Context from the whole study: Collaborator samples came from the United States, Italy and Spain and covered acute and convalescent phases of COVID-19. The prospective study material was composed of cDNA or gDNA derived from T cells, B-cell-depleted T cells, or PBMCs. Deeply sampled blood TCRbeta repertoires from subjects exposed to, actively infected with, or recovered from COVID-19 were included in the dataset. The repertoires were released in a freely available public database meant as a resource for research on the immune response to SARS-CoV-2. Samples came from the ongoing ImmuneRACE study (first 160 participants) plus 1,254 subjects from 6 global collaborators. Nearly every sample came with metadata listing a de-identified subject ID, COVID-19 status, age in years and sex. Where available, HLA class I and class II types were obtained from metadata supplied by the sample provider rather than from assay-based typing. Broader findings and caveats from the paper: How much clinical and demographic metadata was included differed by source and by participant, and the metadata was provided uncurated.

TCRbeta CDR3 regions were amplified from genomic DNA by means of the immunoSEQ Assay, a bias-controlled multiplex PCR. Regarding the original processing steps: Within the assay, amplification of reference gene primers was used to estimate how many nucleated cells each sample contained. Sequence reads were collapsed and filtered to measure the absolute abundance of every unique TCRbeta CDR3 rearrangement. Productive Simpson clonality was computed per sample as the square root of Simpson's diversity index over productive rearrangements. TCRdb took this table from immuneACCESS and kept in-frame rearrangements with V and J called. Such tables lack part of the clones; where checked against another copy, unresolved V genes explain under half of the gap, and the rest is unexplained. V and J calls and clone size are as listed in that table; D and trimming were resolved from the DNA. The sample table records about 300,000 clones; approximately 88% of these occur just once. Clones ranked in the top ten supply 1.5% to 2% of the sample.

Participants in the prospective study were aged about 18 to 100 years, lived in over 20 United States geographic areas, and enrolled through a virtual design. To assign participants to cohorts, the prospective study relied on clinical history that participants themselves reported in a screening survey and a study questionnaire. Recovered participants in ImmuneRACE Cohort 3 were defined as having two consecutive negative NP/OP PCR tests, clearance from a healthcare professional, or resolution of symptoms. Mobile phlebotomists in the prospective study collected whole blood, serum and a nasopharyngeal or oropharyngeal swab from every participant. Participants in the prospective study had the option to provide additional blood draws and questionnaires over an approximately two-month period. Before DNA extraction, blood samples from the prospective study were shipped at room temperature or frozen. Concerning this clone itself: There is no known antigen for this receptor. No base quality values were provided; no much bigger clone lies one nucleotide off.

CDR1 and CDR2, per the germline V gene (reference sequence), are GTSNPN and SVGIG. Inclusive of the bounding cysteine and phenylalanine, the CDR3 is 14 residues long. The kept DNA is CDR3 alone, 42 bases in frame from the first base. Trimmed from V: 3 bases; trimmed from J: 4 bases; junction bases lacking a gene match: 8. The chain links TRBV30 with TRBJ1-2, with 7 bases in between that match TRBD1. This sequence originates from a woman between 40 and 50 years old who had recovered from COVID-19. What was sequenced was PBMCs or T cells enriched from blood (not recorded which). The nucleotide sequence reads TGTGCCTGGAGGGAAGGGGGCGCTCTCTATGGCTACACCTTC. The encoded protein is CAWREGGALYGYTF.